Following are 26 T cell receptor beta chains from one sample sequenced in a study of a mutant IDH1 vaccine in newly diagnosed glioma (dated by TCRdb to about 2021). These TCRs' antigens remain unknown. Receptor amplification or capture employed the immunoSEQ multiplex PCR assay. TCRdb carries this immuneACCESS record with in-frame sequences only. Its versions omit some clonotypes, under half of them owing to an unresolved V gene in the studies checked, with the rest unexplained. This sample is represented by 75,000 to 80,000 clones; roughly 90% of them were singletons. Of the sample, under 0.7% falls within the top ten clones. Taken with the paper, the label for time point translates to: week 5, during vaccination. Every vaccine dose consisted of 300 ug of a 20-mer mutant IDH1 peptide in Montanide, administered subcutaneously together with topical imiquimod. The material sequenced was PBMCs, taken from a glioma patient whose treatment included an IDH1 peptide vaccine. These receptors originate from a woman aged 45-60 years with glioma.

V and J are TRBV12-5 and TRBJ1-6, with 12 bases lining up with TRBD1. The CDR3 has 18 amino acids. Looked up from germline, CDR1 is LGHNT and CDR2 is FRNRAP. The V and J ends lost 6 bases and 9 bases, in that order; junction bases with no gene match: 15. CDR3 sequence: CASGWDRGPPLLSSPLHF. CDR3 bases: TGTGCTAGTGGATGGGACAGGGGGCCCCCTCTGTTAAGTTCACCCCTCCACTTT.

The rearrangement links TRBV29-1 to TRBJ2-1, with 10 bases aligning to TRBD2. The germline V gene has CDR1 SQVTM and CDR2 ANQGSEA. V was pared by 4 bases and J by 4 bases, with 10 bases of the junction left unmatched. There are 16 residues in the CDR3. The CDR3 DNA is TGCAGCGTTGCGGGGTCTAGCGGGAGCGGTTACAATGAGCAGTTCTTC. Encoded protein: CSVAGSSGSGYNEQFF.

The chain combines TRBV6-1 with TRBJ1-5; D unclear. Trimming stripped 0 bases from V and 9 bases from J, with 12 bases between. The CDR3 loop spans 14 amino acids. Germline values: CDR1 MNHNS, CDR2 SASEGT. The CDR3 DNA sequence: TGTGCCAGCAGTGAAGCAGGGTCCGATCGGCCCCAGCATTTT. This encodes CASSEAGSDRPQHF.

This chain connects TRBV15 to TRBJ2-2; TRBD1 agrees at 10 bases. The CDR3 extends over 15 amino acids. Germline V gene data show CDR1 as LNHNV and CDR2 as YYDKDF (reference sequence). Trimming removed 7 bases from V and 3 bases from J; junction bases left unmatched: 5. The DNA of the CDR3 is TGTGCCACCATGACAGGGGGCAGGGACACCGGGGAGCTGTTTTTT. This encodes CATMTGGRDTGELFF.

The V and J genes are TRBV2 and TRBJ1-5; D is undetermined. V lost 11 bases and J lost 6, with 17 bases in between. Germline V gene data show CDR1 as SNHLY and CDR2 as FYNNEI. The CDR3 has 13 residues. CDR3 in DNA: TGTGCCTCAGCAGAGGCAGTGATTCAGCCCCAGCATTTT. The encoded protein is CASAEAVIQPQHF. Variable domain in full (rest from reference TRBV2 and TRBJ1-5): EPEVTQTPSHQVTQMGQEVILRCVPISNHLYFYWYRQILGQKVEFLVSFYNNEISEKSEIFDDQFSVERPDGSNFTLKIRSTKLEDSAMYFCASAEAVIQPQHFGDGTRLSIL.

J is TRBJ1-2 and V is TRBV25-1; 11 nucleotides match TRBD1. This CDR3 spans 16 amino acids. From germline, CDR1 is MGHDK and CDR2 SYGVNS. The ends lost 1 base at V and 6 bases at J; junction bases unmatched: 7. CDR3 DNA sequence: TGTGCCAGCAGTGAATTAGGGACAGGGGGATTGGATGGCTACACCTTC. This gives the protein CASSELGTGGLDGYTF.

The V gene is TRBV5-4, the J gene TRBJ2-1, with TRBD1 matching 7 bases. This CDR3 has 13 residues. Trimming removed 3 bases from V and 6 bases from J; junction bases left unmatched: 3. Germline values: CDR1 SGHNT, CDR2 YYREEE (reference sequence). The CDR3 loop reads CASSSGTVNEQFF. For the CDR3, the DNA is TGTGCCAGCAGCTCCGGGACAGTCAATGAGCAGTTCTTC.

The chain uses TRBV14 and TRBJ2-1; 7 bases map to TRBD2. The CDR3 spans 16 residues. CDR1 is SGHDN and CDR2 is FVKESK in the germline V gene. Germline trimming cut 4 bases from V and 2 bases from J; bases unmatched to any gene: 8. CDR3 bases: TGTGCCAGCAGCCGCCCGGGGGGAGGGCCCTACAATGAGCAGTTCTTC. It is translated as CASSRPGGGPYNEQFF.

This clone came up a few times. The chain carries TRBV4-1 and TRBJ2-1; tentatively, D is TRBD1 (5 bases). The CDR3 is made up of 14 amino acids. Between the trimmed V and J ends, which lost 5 bases and 9 bases, there was a span of 17 bases. CDR1 and CDR2 (germline): MGHRA, YSYEKL. The CDR3 nucleotides read TGCGCCAGCAGCGCTAGAGACAGCCATAGTGAGCAGTTCTTC. Its translation: CASSARDSHSEQFF.

This rearrangement joins TRBV19 to TRBJ2-7, with 7 bases matching TRBD2. The germline V gene has CDR1 LNHDA and CDR2 SQIVND (reference sequence). Trimming cost V 6 bases and J 5 bases; bases outside gene matches: 16. The CDR3 extends over 16 amino acids. CDR3 sequence: CASSPSPALASNEQYF. The DNA for the CDR3 is TGTGCCAGTAGCCCCTCACCGGCACTAGCGAGTAACGAGCAGTACTTC.

As for this clone: One end of the junction is discordant with germline, which a read error may explain. This chain uses TRBV6-1 with TRBJ1-3; D is undetermined. This CDR3 comprises 12 residues. Looked up from germline, CDR1 is MNHNS and CDR2 is SASEGT. The CDR3 spells CASSEASSGGNF. The CDR3, as DNA: TGTGCCAGCAGTGAAGCGTCGTCCGGTGGGAATTTT.

This chain links TRBV18 with TRBJ2-7; 8 bases are shared with TRBD1. Germline-derived CDR1 and CDR2 are KGHSH and LQKENI. This CDR3 has 16 amino acids. The J segment lost 2 bases and the V segment lost 0 bases, leaving 6 bases of the junction unmatched. The DNA for the CDR3 is TGTGCCAGCTCACCACCGGGGACAGGTCGAACCTACGAGCAGTACTTC. As protein: CASSPPGTGRTYEQYF. The whole variable domain, filled in from reference TRBV18 and TRBJ2-7, reads NAGVMQNPRHLVRRRGQEARLRCSPMKGHSHVYWYRQLPEEGLKFMVYLQKENIIDESGMPKERFSAEFPKEGPSILRIQQVVRGDSAAYFCASSPPGTGRTYEQYFGPGTRLTVT.

The chain has TRBV29-1 and TRBJ2-1, with TRBD2 matching over 8 bases. The CDR3 loop spans 12 amino acids. J was trimmed by 4 bases and V by 8 bases; bases with no gene match: 4. Germline V lookup: CDR1 SQVTM, CDR2 ANQGSEA. CDR3 sequence (DNA): TGCAGCTCCGGGGGGGTTTACAATGAGCAGTTCTTC. It translates to CSSGGVYNEQFF.

V and J are TRBV5-1 and TRBJ2-3; 14 bases align to TRBD2. The CDR3 runs to 17 residues. The germline gives CDR1 SGHRS, CDR2 YFSETQ. J was trimmed by 8 bases and V by 3 bases; bases with no gene match: 11. The CDR3 DNA follows: TGCGCCAGCAGCTGGACTACCGGGACTAGCGGGAGTGGTACGCAGTATTTT. It yields the protein CASSWTTGTSGSGTQYF.

The V call is TRBV19, the J call TRBJ1-5; D uncertain. The CDR3 runs to 12 residues. Trimming took off 7 bases at V and 4 bases at J, with 8 bases between the two ends. Germline V gene data show CDR1 as LNHDA and CDR2 as SQIVND (reference sequence). In DNA form, the CDR3 reads TGTGCCAGTAAAGAAATGAATCAGCCCCAGCATTTT. Its translation is CASKEMNQPQHF.

Here the CDR3 reads CASSWDRVKTEAFF. The CDR3 DNA reads TGTGCCAGCAGTTGGGACAGGGTTAAGACTGAAGCTTTCTTT. The V and J genes are TRBV6-1 and TRBJ1-1; 9 bases map to TRBD1. The CDR3 runs to 14 residues. From germline, CDR1 is MNHNS and CDR2 SASEGT. With V trimmed by 5 bases and J by 5 bases, 6 bases remained unmatched.

This clone was seen a single time. The V gene is TRBV10-3, the J gene TRBJ2-7, with D possibly being TRBD1 (7 bases). The V end lost 3 bases, the J end lost 1 base, and 13 bases lay between the germline ends. The CDR3 sequence is 15 residues long. The germline gives CDR1 ENHRY, CDR2 SYGVKD. CDR3 sequence (DNA): TGTGCCATCAGTGAAGGGGGCGGGAAGTCCTACGAGCAGTACTTC. This sequence encodes CAISEGGGKSYEQYF.

The chain combines TRBV6-6 with TRBJ1-5, with D tentatively TRBD1 (6 bases). CDR3 size: 14 residues. From germline, CDR1 is MNHNY and CDR2 SVGAGI (reference sequence). V dropped 6 bases and J dropped 2 bases, with 11 bases sitting between them. CDR3 in amino acids: CASSLQGGNQPQHF. The CDR3 nucleotides read TGTGCCAGCAGCCTACAGGGTGGCAATCAGCCCCAGCATTTT.

This sequence joins TRBV7-2 and TRBJ1-2, with D hard to call. Germline assignment: CDR1 SGHTA and CDR2 FQGNSA. Deletions cut 1 base from V and 0 bases from J, with 12 bases between. This CDR3 has 16 residues. DNA for the CDR3: TGTGCCAGCAGCTTAGTTACGGGGTCTACTAACTATGGCTACACCTTC. Protein: CASSLVTGSTNYGYTF.

The genes are TRBV7-8 and TRBJ2-7; a weak D match, TRBD2 (7 bases). Per germline, CDR1 SGHVS and CDR2 FQNEAQ. V lost 5 bases to trimming and J lost 5 bases, with 28 bases between them. This CDR3 is 18 amino acids long. The DNA for the CDR3 is TGTGCCAGCAGCCTCTGGACAGATCTGGCGGGAGAGAAGCACGAGCAGTACTTC. Encoded protein: CASSLWTDLAGEKHEQYF.

This clone was seen once. The rearrangement joins TRBV5-1 to TRBJ2-2; unclear D gene. In germline, CDR1 is SGHRS, CDR2 YFSETQ. The CDR3 has 12 residues. V was pared by 5 bases and J by 1 base, with 3 bases between. DNA for the CDR3: TGCGCCAGCAGATTGAACACCGGGGAGCTGTTTTTT. This encodes CASRLNTGELFF.

This clone was observed once. The chain employs TRBV9 and TRBJ1-2, with a weak D call TRBD1 (6 bases). Germline CDR1 SGDLS, CDR2 YYNGEE. V was trimmed by 0 bases and J by 2 bases, leaving 8 bases between them. The CDR3 spans 14 residues. The CDR3 reads CASSVGTANYGYTF. The CDR3 DNA reads TGTGCCAGCAGCGTAGGGACAGCAAACTATGGCTACACCTTC.

The chain is built from TRBV7-9 and TRBJ1-1, with 7 bases matching TRBD1. The CDR3 is 12 residues long. The V gene's germline CDR1 is SEHNR and CDR2 FQNEAQ (reference sequence). After removal of 6 bases from V and 3 bases from J, the junction contained 1 base not matched to a gene. The CDR3 is CASRQGYTEAFF. The DNA for the CDR3 is TGTGCCAGCAGACAGGGGTACACTGAAGCTTTCTTT.

This sequence joins TRBV6-5 and TRBJ1-1; weak D call: TRBD1 (5 bases). V was trimmed by 6 bases and J by 5 bases, leaving 16 bases between them. Per germline, CDR1 MNHEY and CDR2 SVGAGI. The CDR3 sequence is 14 residues long. The CDR3 reads CASSLPGGSTEAFF. CDR3 nucleotides: TGTGCCAGCAGCCTACCGGGGGGGAGTACTGAAGCTTTCTTT.

The chain couples TRBV7-3 to TRBJ2-1, with 7 bases identical to TRBD2. The CDR3 is made up of 16 amino acids. V was clipped by 4 bases and J by 7 bases; unmatched bases: 13. Germline CDR1 and CDR2: SGHTA and FQGTGA. The CDR3 nucleotides read TGTGCCAGCAGCTCAGGAGGGAGGGCCGGGTTGAATGAGCAGTTCTTC. Translating it yields CASSSGGRAGLNEQFF.

The chain carries TRBV9 and TRBJ1-1, with D perhaps matching TRBD1 (5 bases). The CDR3 runs 14 residues. Germline V gene lookup returns CDR1 SGDLS and CDR2 YYNGEE. The V and J ends lost 4 bases and 5 bases respectively, with 15 bases between them. CDR3 sequence reads: CASSPGGGWTEAFF. CDR3 DNA sequence: TGTGCCAGCAGCCCCGGGGGGGGATGGACTGAAGCTTTCTTT.